This TCR beta chain originates from a study of shared clonotypes between healthy human individuals. The study, taken as a whole, reports: Naive CD4 clonotype sharing across a few donors was roughly 5%.

As for this clone: Its antigen is not identified.

Profiling relied on immunoSEQ multiplex PCR, and the TCRdb table lists in-frame clones only, not all of them. The data show millions of clones, about 93% seen once. With 7 bases clipped from V and 4 bases from J, the junction kept 12 bases outside the gene matches. The germline V gene encodes CDR1 SGHTA and CDR2 FQGNSA. The CDR3 is made up of 16 amino acids. CD45RO-negative cells were positively selected for CCR7, leaving out terminally differentiated effector memory CD45RA+ cells. The V gene is TRBV7-2, the J gene TRBJ2-2, with 7 bases matching TRBD2. This TCR was recovered from a man in his late teens or twenties in good health. Some clones in this sample may be carry-over from other donors' samples. The specimen sequenced was naive CD8+ T cells from PBMCs. DNA of the CDR3: TGTGCCAGCAACAACGTCGGACTAGTCCCCACCGGGGAGCTGTTTTTT. The encoded protein is CASNNVGLVPTGELFF.